Presented here are 2 T cell receptor beta chains from one specimen sequenced in a study of glioma-infiltrating T cells after dendritic cell vaccination. TCRdb's table, derived via immunoSEQ multiplex PCR, lists solely in-frame clones and lacks some. Of about 94,000 clones in the sample, 75% to 90% are singletons; the top ten hold 5.4%. This sample's time point: after dendritic cell vaccination, including at tumor progression/relapse. Specimen: blood, collected after dendritic cell vaccination. The receptors were sampled from a human donor with glioblastoma.

The chain couples TRBV5-6 to TRBJ2-3, with 9 bases fitting TRBD1. CDR3 size: 17 residues. CDR1 and CDR2 from the germline V gene are SGHDT and YYEEEE. V trimming: 4 bases; J trimming: 1 base; junction bases outside the gene matches: 10. CDR3 in DNA: TGTGCCAGCAGCCTTATTACAGGGGGCCCCCGCACAGATACGCAGTATTTT. Its protein product is CASSLITGGPRTDTQYF. Supplemented by reference TRBV5-6 and TRBJ2-3, the full variable domain reads DAGVTQSPTHLIKTRGQQVTLRCSPKSGHDTVSWYQQALGQGPQFIFQYYEEEERQRGNFPDRFSGHQFPNYSSELNVNALLLGDSALYLCASSLITGGPRTDTQYFGPGTRLTVL.

J is TRBJ2-7 and V is TRBV19; 7 nucleotides align to TRBD2. The CDR3 is 14 amino acids. Trimming took 3 bases from V and 4 from J; bases not matched to a gene: 6. The germline gives CDR1 LNHDA, CDR2 SQIVND (reference sequence). This CDR3 is CASSISVGRYEQYF. The CDR3 coding sequence is TGTGCCAGTAGTATCTCCGTCGGGAGGTACGAGCAGTACTTC.